This is a list of T cell receptor beta chains from one sample in a study of cytomegalovirus exposure and HLA in healthy donors. The repertoire was sequenced with immunoSEQ multiplex PCR; TCRdb's copy has only in-frame clones and lacks some. The data contain 140,000 to 150,000 clones, roughly 70% of them singletons. Sequencing was carried out using PBMCs. These receptors were obtained from a man aged 25 to 40 in good health and CMV-seronegative. Both conserved end residues are part of each CDR3. A D gene is named only where the DNA matches it firmly. Some rows have no size entry. The others give once, few or many, or a class for an expanded clone.

cdr3_nt: TGTGCCAGTAGTATCGCAGGTACCCGACCTTTTGTGTGGGGCAATCAGCCCCAGCATTTT
cdr3_aa: CASSIAGTRPFVWGNQPQHF
d_call: -
j_call: TRBJ1-5
v_call: TRBV19
clone_size: few

cdr3_nt: TGTGCCAGCAGTTCGACAGGGGGCGGCACTGAAGCTTTCTTT
cdr3_aa: CASSSTGGGTEAFF
d_call: TRBD1
j_call: TRBJ1-1
v_call: TRBV27
clone_size: -

cdr3_nt: TGCGCCAGCAGCGGGACAACGGTAACGGGGACCCAGTACTTC
cdr3_aa: CASSGTTVTGTQYF
d_call: -
j_call: TRBJ2-5
v_call: TRBV5-1
clone_size: -

cdr3_nt: TGTGCCAGTAGTATCCCAAGACTCTCCTACAATGAGCAGTTCTTC
cdr3_aa: CASSIPRLSYNEQFF
d_call: -
j_call: TRBJ2-1
v_call: TRBV19
clone_size: -

cdr3_nt: TGTGCCAGCAGCGTCAGGGGGCCCGACAATGAGCAGTTCTTC
cdr3_aa: CASSVRGPDNEQFF
d_call: TRBD1
j_call: TRBJ2-1
v_call: TRBV11-3
clone_size: -

cdr3_nt: TGCAGCGCCCTTCCACAGGGGGGGTCGGACTATGGCTACACCTTC
cdr3_aa: CSALPQGGSDYGYTF
d_call: TRBD1
j_call: TRBJ1-2
v_call: TRBV29-1
clone_size: -

cdr3_nt: TGTGCCAGCTCTCCTGGACTTGGTAATGAAAAACTGTTTTTT
cdr3_aa: CASSPGLGNEKLFF
d_call: -
j_call: TRBJ1-4
v_call: TRBV18
clone_size: -

cdr3_nt: TGCGCCAGCAGCCAGGGGCCAGATACGCAGTATTTT
cdr3_aa: CASSQGPDTQYF
d_call: -
j_call: TRBJ2-3
v_call: TRBV5-1
clone_size: -

cdr3_nt: TGTGCCAGCACCCGGGACAGGGGAGTTGAAGCTTTCTTT
cdr3_aa: CASTRDRGVEAFF
d_call: TRBD1
j_call: TRBJ1-1
v_call: TRBV28
clone_size: once

cdr3_nt: TGTGCCAGCAGCTTAGGGCAGGCCAACACTGAAGCTTTCTTT
cdr3_aa: CASSLGQANTEAFF
d_call: -
j_call: TRBJ1-1
v_call: TRBV11-3
clone_size: -

cdr3_nt: TGTGCCTGGAGTGTAGACCAGGCCGACTATGGCTACACCTTC
cdr3_aa: CAWSVDQADYGYTF
d_call: -
j_call: TRBJ1-2
v_call: TRBV30
clone_size: -

cdr3_nt: TGCGCCAGCAGCTTCTACTCACTAGCGGGAGCAACAGATACGCAGTATTTT
cdr3_aa: CASSFYSLAGATDTQYF
d_call: TRBD2
j_call: TRBJ2-3
v_call: TRBV5-1
clone_size: -

cdr3_nt: TGTGCCAGCAGCCCCAAGATATCCACAGCCCCGAACACTGAAGCTTTCTTT
cdr3_aa: CASSPKISTAPNTEAFF
d_call: -
j_call: TRBJ1-1
v_call: TRBV14
clone_size: few

cdr3_nt: TGTGCCAGCAGCCCACCCAGAGGACGGCAAGAAGGGGCGGATACGCAGTATTTT
cdr3_aa: CASSPPRGRQEGADTQYF
d_call: -
j_call: TRBJ2-3
v_call: TRBV5-4
clone_size: once

cdr3_nt: TGTGCCAGCAGTTTATCTGGACAGGGATCTGGAAACACCATATATTTT
cdr3_aa: CASSLSGQGSGNTIYF
d_call: TRBD1
j_call: TRBJ1-3
v_call: TRBV28
clone_size: few

cdr3_nt: TGTGCCAGCAGCGCAGAGTGGGGCATTGGGGATACGCAGTATTTT
cdr3_aa: CASSAEWGIGDTQYF
d_call: -
j_call: TRBJ2-3
v_call: TRBV9
clone_size: once

cdr3_nt: TGCGCCAGCAGCTTGACGGGGGATGGCTATGGCTACACCTTC
cdr3_aa: CASSLTGDGYGYTF
d_call: -
j_call: TRBJ1-2
v_call: TRBV5-1
clone_size: once

cdr3_nt: TGTGCCAGCAGCCCTAGGGGGGGGAGCGCTGAGCAGTTCTTC
cdr3_aa: CASSPRGGSAEQFF
d_call: -
j_call: TRBJ2-1
v_call: TRBV9
clone_size: -

cdr3_nt: TGTGCCAGCAGCGTCTCCGGGACTTCCTACGAGCAGTACTTC
cdr3_aa: CASSVSGTSYEQYF
d_call: -
j_call: TRBJ2-7
v_call: TRBV9
clone_size: -

cdr3_nt: TGTGCCAGCAGTTCGCCCGACAGAGTCTACGAGCAGTACTTC
cdr3_aa: CASSSPDRVYEQYF
d_call: -
j_call: TRBJ2-7
v_call: TRBV28
clone_size: -

cdr3_nt: TGTGCCAGCAGCCAACCAAGCGGGAGCTACGAGCAGTACTTC
cdr3_aa: CASSQPSGSYEQYF
d_call: TRBD2
j_call: TRBJ2-7
v_call: TRBV4-2
clone_size: once

cdr3_nt: TGCGCCAGCAGCTTGGAGGACAGGGCTCAGGACTCATATGGCTACACCTTC
cdr3_aa: CASSLEDRAQDSYGYTF
d_call: TRBD1
j_call: TRBJ1-2
v_call: TRBV5-1
clone_size: once

cdr3_nt: TGTGCCGGCAGTCCCCCCTCCGGTCAGCCCCAGCATTTT
cdr3_aa: CAGSPPSGQPQHF
d_call: -
j_call: TRBJ1-5
v_call: TRBV2
clone_size: -

cdr3_nt: TGTGCCAGCAGCAAAGCGCGTATTCCCCACTATGGCTACACCTTC
cdr3_aa: CASSKARIPHYGYTF
d_call: -
j_call: TRBJ1-2
v_call: TRBV21-1
clone_size: -

cdr3_nt: TGTGCCAGCAGTGCGTCCAGGATAGGCTCCTACGAGCAGTACTTC
cdr3_aa: CASSASRIGSYEQYF
d_call: -
j_call: TRBJ2-7
v_call: TRBV6-5
clone_size: -

cdr3_nt: TGTGCCAGCAGCCAAGATGGGACTAGCGGGAGCTTTGAGCAGTACTTC
cdr3_aa: CASSQDGTSGSFEQYF
d_call: TRBD2
j_call: TRBJ2-7
v_call: TRBV4-2
clone_size: -

cdr3_nt: TGCGCCAGCAGTGAGTTCGCCGGTCGGGGGTCTGGAGAGACCCAGTACTTC
cdr3_aa: CASSEFAGRGSGETQYF
d_call: -
j_call: TRBJ2-5
v_call: TRBV10-1
clone_size: once

cdr3_nt: TGTGCCAGCAGCCAATCCCCGGACAGTAGCGGGAGGGCCCAGTACTTC
cdr3_aa: CASSQSPDSSGRAQYF
d_call: TRBD2
j_call: TRBJ2-5
v_call: TRBV4-2
clone_size: -

cdr3_nt: TGTGCCAGCAGCAAAGAGGGGCTAGCGTGCACCTACGAGCAGTACTTC
cdr3_aa: CASSKEGLACTYEQYF
d_call: -
j_call: TRBJ2-7
v_call: TRBV21-1
clone_size: -

cdr3_nt: TGTGCCAGCAGCCCCCCAGGGGCGGCCTACGAGCAGTACTTC
cdr3_aa: CASSPPGAAYEQYF
d_call: -
j_call: TRBJ2-7
v_call: TRBV2
clone_size: -

cdr3_nt: TGCGCCAGCAGTCAAGACAGGGAGTCTGGCTACACCTTC
cdr3_aa: CASSQDRESGYTF
d_call: TRBD1
j_call: TRBJ1-2
v_call: TRBV23-1
clone_size: -

cdr3_nt: TGTGCCAGCAGCCAAGTGCTAGAAGCAGATACGCAGTATTTT
cdr3_aa: CASSQVLEADTQYF
d_call: -
j_call: TRBJ2-3
v_call: TRBV14
clone_size: -

cdr3_nt: TGTGCCAGCAATTCTGGCCAGGGTGGCATGAACGAGCAGTACTTC
cdr3_aa: CASNSGQGGMNEQYF
d_call: -
j_call: TRBJ2-7
v_call: TRBV7-8
clone_size: -

cdr3_nt: TGTGCCAGCCGCACAGGGATTACGGGGTGGGCTGAAGCTTTCTTT
cdr3_aa: CASRTGITGWAEAFF
d_call: -
j_call: TRBJ1-1
v_call: TRBV6-1
clone_size: -

cdr3_nt: TGTGCCAGCAGTCTCACTAGCGAAAGACCGTACGAGCAGTACTTC
cdr3_aa: CASSLTSERPYEQYF
d_call: TRBD2
j_call: TRBJ2-7
v_call: TRBV28
clone_size: few

cdr3_nt: TGTGCCAGCAGCTCAAATCCTAGCGGGGACGACGAGCAGTACTTC
cdr3_aa: CASSSNPSGDDEQYF
d_call: TRBD2
j_call: TRBJ2-7
v_call: TRBV28
clone_size: -

cdr3_nt: TGTGCCAGCAGTTCAGGACCGAGGGAGAGCTACGAGCAGTACTTC
cdr3_aa: CASSSGPRESYEQYF
d_call: -
j_call: TRBJ2-7
v_call: TRBV6-6
clone_size: -

cdr3_nt: TGTGCCAGCACCCTACAGAGCAATCAGCCCCAGCATTTT
cdr3_aa: CASTLQSNQPQHF
d_call: -
j_call: TRBJ1-5
v_call: TRBV6-6
clone_size: -

cdr3_nt: TGCGCCAGCAGCACCAACCCCTCTAGCGGGGCACCCACCAGTCGGGAGCAGTACTTC
cdr3_aa: CASSTNPSSGAPTSREQYF
d_call: TRBD2
j_call: TRBJ2-7
v_call: TRBV4-1
clone_size: -

cdr3_nt: TGTGCCAGCAGCCTCAGGGGTTACGAGCAGTACTTC
cdr3_aa: CASSLRGYEQYF
d_call: -
j_call: TRBJ2-7
v_call: TRBV6-5
clone_size: -

cdr3_nt: TGCAGCGTTGACCGGGGGGGCTACGAGCAGTACTTC
cdr3_aa: CSVDRGGYEQYF
d_call: TRBD2
j_call: TRBJ2-7
v_call: TRBV29-1
clone_size: -

cdr3_nt: TGTGCCAGCAGCCTGCTAGCGGGAGTCCAAAATGAGCAGTTCTTC
cdr3_aa: CASSLLAGVQNEQFF
d_call: TRBD2
j_call: TRBJ2-1
v_call: TRBV11-2
clone_size: -

cdr3_nt: TGTGCCAGCAGGGGCGGCAATCAGCCCCAGCATTTT
cdr3_aa: CASRGGNQPQHF
d_call: -
j_call: TRBJ1-5
v_call: TRBV27
clone_size: once

cdr3_nt: TGTGCCATCCTGACAGGGGCCTATGGCTACACCTTC
cdr3_aa: CAILTGAYGYTF
d_call: TRBD1
j_call: TRBJ1-2
v_call: TRBV2
clone_size: -

cdr3_nt: TGCGCCAGCAGTGAACGAGCGGCTAGCGAGCTTTCCTACAATGAGCAGTTCTTC
cdr3_aa: CASSERAASELSYNEQFF
d_call: -
j_call: TRBJ2-1
v_call: TRBV10-2
clone_size: few

cdr3_nt: TGTGCCAGCAGTGGGGTACAGGAGCCCTACAATGAGCAGTTCTTC
cdr3_aa: CASSGVQEPYNEQFF
d_call: -
j_call: TRBJ2-1
v_call: TRBV6-1
clone_size: -

cdr3_nt: TGTGCCAGCAGCGTTTGGACAGACTATAATTCACCCCTCCACTTT
cdr3_aa: CASSVWTDYNSPLHF
d_call: -
j_call: TRBJ1-6
v_call: TRBV9
clone_size: -

cdr3_nt: TGTGCCAGCAGACGGGGGGGACAGCCCCAGCATTTT
cdr3_aa: CASRRGGQPQHF
d_call: -
j_call: TRBJ1-5
v_call: TRBV28
clone_size: many

cdr3_nt: TGCGCCAGCAGCCAAGATGCGGTCCCGCTTAGAATTGCTGCCAAAAACATTCAGTACTTC
cdr3_aa: CASSQDAVPLRIAAKNIQYF
d_call: -
j_call: TRBJ2-4
v_call: TRBV4-1
clone_size: -

cdr3_nt: TGTGCCAGCAAACAGCTCCGGAAAGCGGGAGGGTGGGCGCAGTATTTT
cdr3_aa: CASKQLRKAGGWAQYF
d_call: TRBD2
j_call: TRBJ2-3
v_call: TRBV28
clone_size: -